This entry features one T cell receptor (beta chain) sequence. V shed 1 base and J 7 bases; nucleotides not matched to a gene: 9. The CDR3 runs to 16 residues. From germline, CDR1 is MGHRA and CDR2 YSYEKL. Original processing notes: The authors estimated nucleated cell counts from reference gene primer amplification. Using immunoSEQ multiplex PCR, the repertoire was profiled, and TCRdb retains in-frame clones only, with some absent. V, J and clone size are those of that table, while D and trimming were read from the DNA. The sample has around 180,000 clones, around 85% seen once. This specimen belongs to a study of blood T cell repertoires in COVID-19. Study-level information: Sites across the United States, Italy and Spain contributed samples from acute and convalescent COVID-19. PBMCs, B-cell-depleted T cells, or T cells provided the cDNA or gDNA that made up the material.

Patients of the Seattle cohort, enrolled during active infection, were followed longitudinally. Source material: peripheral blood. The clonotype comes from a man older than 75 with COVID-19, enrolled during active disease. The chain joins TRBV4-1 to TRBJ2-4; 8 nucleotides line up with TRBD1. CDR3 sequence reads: CASSQGQGAQRNIQYF. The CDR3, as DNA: TGCGCCAGCAGCCAAGGGCAGGGGGCGCAAAGGAACATTCAGTACTTC.